This passage covers 8 T cell receptor beta chains from one sample sequenced in a study of CD8 T cells in Susac syndrome. Random hexamers served to reverse transcribe about 0.45 to 1 ug RNA. TCRdb analysed the immunoSEQ multiplex PCR reads with MiXCR anew, one entry per CDR3 protein. The table lists over 150,000 distinct CDR3 sequences, 90% to 95% of them singletons. The sample taken for sequencing was CD4+ T cells from PBMCs. All receptors derive from a human donor with multiple sclerosis.

J is TRBJ1-2 and V is TRBV30, with D hard to call. Germline CDR1 reads GTSNPN; CDR2 reads SVGIG (reference sequence). The CDR3 length is 11 residues. Trimming stripped 0 bases from V and 5 bases from J, with 4 bases between. CDR3 region: CAWSVRYGYTF. CDR3 sequence (DNA): TGTGCCTGGAGTGTACGGTATGGCTACACCTTC.

The rearrangement links TRBV4-1 to TRBJ2-1, with 8 bases aligning to TRBD2. CDR1 is MGHRA and CDR2 is YSYEKL in the germline V gene. The CDR3 loop spans 19 amino acids. Unmatched junction bases numbered 10, after V lost 0 bases and J lost 0 bases. The CDR3 nucleotides are TGCGCCAGCAGCCAAGATAACCGGGAGGGCCAGAGCTCCTACAATGAGCAGTTCTTC. Translated, it gives CASSQDNREGQSSYNEQFF.

The chain recombines TRBV7-9 with TRBJ2-7; 9 bases align to TRBD2. V gave up 3 bases and J gave up 6 bases; unmatched junction bases: 9. The CDR3 has 15 amino acids. Looked up from germline, CDR1 is SEHNR and CDR2 is FQNEAQ (reference sequence). The CDR3 nucleotides read TGTGCCAGCAGCTTGGTGATTAGCGGGAGCCCCGAGCAGTACTTC. Residues: CASSLVISGSPEQYF.

This clonotype appeared once. The V gene is TRBV5-1, the J gene TRBJ2-1, with D unresolved. The CDR3 is 13 residues long. Germline V CDR1 and CDR2: SGHRS, YFSETQ. V was pared by 0 bases and J by 9 bases, with 10 bases between. CDR3: CASSLASLGEQFF. The CDR3 region has the DNA TGCGCCAGCAGCTTGGCCTCCTTGGGTGAGCAGTTCTTC.

This clonotype was counted a few times. The chain employs TRBV11-2 and TRBJ1-1; D is unresolved. There are 11 residues in the CDR3. CDR1 and CDR2 from the germline V gene are SGHAT and FQNNGV. V lost 5 bases, J lost 4 bases, and 5 bases lay in between. CDR3 nucleotides: TGTGCCAGCAGCCCCTTCACTGAAGCTTTCTTT. Its protein product is CASSPFTEAFF.

In its sample, this clonotype was seen once. The chain couples TRBV20-1 to TRBJ2-7; possibly TRBD1 for D (5 bases). The germline V gene has CDR1 DFQATT and CDR2 SNEGSKA (reference sequence). The CDR3 spans 14 residues. V lost 1 base and J 2 bases, leaving 12 bases between the germline ends. The CDR3 loop is CSARAGQGPYEQYF. DNA of the CDR3: TGCAGTGCTAGAGCAGGCCAGGGCCCCTACGAGCAGTACTTC.

The chain has TRBV30 and TRBJ2-5; 7 nucleotides match TRBD2. The CDR3 has 13 amino acids. The V gene end was trimmed by 3 bases and the J gene end by 0 bases; junction bases not matched to a gene: 1. Per germline, CDR1 GTSNPN and CDR2 SVGIG (reference sequence). CDR3 sequence: CAWSGGYQETQYF. The CDR3 DNA reads as TGTGCCTGGAGCGGGGGGTACCAAGAGACCCAGTACTTC.

The chain is built from TRBV11-3 and TRBJ2-7; D unclear. The germline V gene encodes CDR1 SGHNT and CDR2 YENEEA. The CDR3 consists of 14 residues. The V gene lost 1 base and the J gene lost 6 bases, with 13 bases spanning the gap. The CDR3 DNA reads TGTGCCAGCAGCTTAGGAACCGGGTCTTCCGAGCAGTACTTC. It codes for CASSLGTGSSEQYF.